This T cell receptor beta chain appears in the sequencing data of a study of blood T cell repertoires in COVID-19. Study-level background: COVID-19 samples collected from the United States, Italy and Spain covered acute and convalescent phases. Sources were T cells, B-cell-depleted T cells, or PBMCs; the material itself was cDNA or gDNA.

CDR1 and CDR2 (germline): MGHRA, YSYEKL. The CDR3 spans 16 residues. The V end was cut by 0 bases, the J end by 1 base, with 9 bases between. In the source study's methods: Amplification of reference gene primers provided the estimated nucleated cell counts. Data came from immunoSEQ multiplex PCR; TCRdb stores just in-frame clones and leaves some out. For V, J and clone size, that table is used; D and trimming come from the DNA. The repertoire holds some 120,000 clones, more than 70% seen once, with around 4.2% in the top ten. The chain recombines TRBV4-1 with TRBJ2-2; unclear D gene. The sequence was obtained from a man in his 60s with acute or convalescent COVID-19. Sequences were obtained from peripheral blood. The CDR3 loop reads CASSQDAARNTGELFF. The CDR3 DNA follows: TGCGCCAGCAGCCAAGATGCGGCCAGGAACACCGGGGAGCTGTTTTTT.